Listed here are 11 T cell receptor gamma chains from one sample, sequenced in a study of Vδ1+ human thymocytes. Sequences come from RNA converted to cDNA by reverse transcription. The CDR3 regions were amplified by multiplex PCR from V-gene primers to a constant-region primer. TCRdb reanalyzed the multiplex PCR reads using CATT. This table has roughly 24,000 gamma-chain clones, approximately 13% appearing once. Study observations and caveats: Highly polyclonal TRG and TRD repertoires with Gaussian CDR3 length distributions appeared in thymus.

Their cognate antigens are unknown. The specimen sequenced was Vdelta1+ gamma-delta thymocytes from the thymus. The subset denotes: FACS-sorted CD3+ TCRalphabeta- TCRVdelta1+ TCRVdelta2- thymocytes. All receptors come from a child under two years old who had congenital heart surgery.

This clone has only a few counts. The chain uses TRGV9 and TRGJ1 or TRGJ2. Germline values: CDR1 GITISATS, CDR2 ISYDGTV (reference sequence). The CDR3 is 15 residues long. Germline trimming cut 0 bases from V and 9 bases from J; bases unmatched to any gene: 14. CDR3 nucleotide sequence: TGTGCCTTGTGGGAGGTGCTCCCTATCGGTTGTAAGAAACTCTTT. Its translation is CALWEVLPIGCKKLF.

Only a few counts were recorded for this clone. Other DNA sequences in the same sample also yield this CDR3. The chain links TRGV5 to TRGJ1 or TRGJ2. Per germline, CDR1 VINAFY and CDR2 YDVSNSKD. The CDR3 sequence is 13 residues long. Germline trimming cut 0 bases from V and 5 bases from J; bases unmatched to any gene: 4. CDR3: CATWDRDHYKKLF. In DNA form, the CDR3 reads TGTGCCACCTGGGACAGGGATCATTATAAGAAACTCTTT.

Only a few counts were recorded for this clone. At one end, the junction sequence differs from germline, possibly due to a read error. The chain couples TRGV4 to TRGJ1 or TRGJ2. The CDR3 is made up of 11 amino acids. Germline CDR1 is EGSTGY and CDR2 is YDSYTSSV. CDR3 nucleotide sequence: TGTGCCACCTGGAATGGGCATCAGAAACTCTTT. Residues: CATWNGHQKLF.

The gene calls are TRGV2 and TRGJP2. The J segment lost 2 bases and the V segment lost 0 bases, leaving 15 bases of the junction unmatched. This CDR3 has 19 amino acids. Per the germline V gene, CDR1 is EGSNGY and CDR2 is YDSYNSKV. The CDR3 DNA reads TGTGCCACCTGGGACGGGCCAGGGGGTTGGTTAAGTAGTGATTGGATCAAGACGTTT. It codes for CATWDGPGGWLSSDWIKTF.

As to this clone: Other DNA variants within this sample encode the same CDR3. The J gene is TRGJ1 or TRGJ2, the V gene TRGV5. J was trimmed by 1 base and V by 3 bases; bases with no gene match: 3. Germline loops: CDR1 VINAFY, CDR2 YDVSNSKD. The CDR3 covers 13 residues. The CDR3 sequence is CATWDLNYYKKLF. CDR3 DNA sequence: TGTGCCACCTGGGACCTCAATTATTATAAGAAACTCTTT.

The chain has TRGV5 and TRGJP1. The junction had 4 bases not matched to a gene; V was cut back by 2 bases and J by 4 bases. The germline gives CDR1 VINAFY, CDR2 YDVSNSKD. There are 14 residues in the CDR3. CDR3 amino acids: CATWDMGTGWFKIF. The CDR3 nucleotides are TGTGCCACCTGGGACATGGGCACTGGTTGGTTCAAGATATTT.

This chain links TRGV9 with TRGJP2. CDR3 length: 18 amino acids. Germline CDR1 reads GITISATS; CDR2 reads ISYDGTV (reference sequence). J lost 5 bases, V lost 6 bases, and 21 bases had no gene match. The CDR3 sequence: CALWRRSSYEGSDWIKTF. The DNA of the CDR3 is TGTGCCTTGTGGAGGAGGAGTAGCTACGAGGGAAGTGATTGGATCAAGACGTTT.

The V and J genes are TRGV3 and TRGJ1 or TRGJ2. Germline V gene lookup returns CDR1 VTNTFY and CDR2 YDVSTARD (reference sequence). The CDR3 runs to 15 residues. V was clipped by 0 bases and J by 4 bases; unmatched bases: 9. The CDR3 DNA follows: TGTGCCACCTGGGACAGGGGGGAATCATATTATAAGAAACTCTTT. Translated: CATWDRGESYYKKLF.

The chain is built from TRGV9 and TRGJ1 or TRGJ2. The CDR3 loop spans 12 amino acids. V was pared by 3 bases and J by 12 bases, with 11 bases of the junction left unmatched. Germline V lookup: CDR1 GITISATS, CDR2 ISYDGTV (reference sequence). The DNA for the CDR3 is TGTGCCTTGTGGGAGCCTCAGGTAGGGAAACTCTTT. Protein sequence: CALWEPQVGKLF.

This chain joins TRGV4 and TRGJ1 or TRGJ2. V dropped 2 bases and J dropped 5; count of bases not matched to a gene: 6. This CDR3 region has 13 residues. Germline V lookup: CDR1 EGSTGY, CDR2 YDSYTSSV. CDR3 region: CATWDAMDYKKLF. In nucleotides, the CDR3 is TGTGCCACCTGGGATGCTATGGATTATAAGAAACTCTTT.

This chain uses TRGV4 with TRGJ1 or TRGJ2. The CDR3 extends over 15 amino acids. The V gene's germline CDR1 is EGSTGY and CDR2 YDSYTSSV. The V and J ends lost 0 bases and 10 bases, in that order; junction bases with no gene match: 15. As DNA, the CDR3 is TGTGCCACCTGGGATGGGCGTGATACCACTACCAAGAAACTCTTT. This translates into CATWDGRDTTTKKLF.